This entry lists 19 T cell receptor beta chains sequenced from one sample in a study of early T cells in non-severe SARS-CoV-2 infection. TCRdb fed the 5' RACE reads into MiXCR, producing one record per CDR3 protein. The sample contains some 70,000 distinct CDR3 sequences, 4.9% of which appear only once. Sequenced: whole blood. The source is an adult who was a healthcare worker with PCR-confirmed SARS-CoV-2 infection or an uninfected control (not recorded which).

Many counts were recorded for this clonotype. The chain combines TRBV29-1 with TRBJ2-1, with TRBD1 matching 9 bases. This CDR3 has 14 residues. Germline CDR1 is SQVTM and CDR2 is ANQGSEA. V lost 8 bases to trimming and J lost 1 base; unmatched junction nucleotides: 6. The CDR3 loop reads CSLTGQGSYNEQFF. The CDR3, as DNA: TGCAGCCTAACCGGACAGGGGTCCTACAATGAGCAGTTCTTC.

The chain joins TRBV7-2 to TRBJ2-3; D gene ambiguous. The CDR3 sequence is 17 residues long. The V end lost 5 bases, the J end lost 0 bases, and 18 bases lay between the germline ends. Germline lookup yields CDR1 SGHTA and CDR2 FQGNSA. The CDR3 spells CASSLGSGGPSTDTQYF. DNA of the CDR3: TGTGCCAGCAGCCTCGGCTCTGGCGGACCCAGCACAGATACGCAGTATTTT. Together with reference TRBV7-2 and TRBJ2-3, the CDR3 gives the full variable domain: GAGVSQSPSNKVTEKGKDVELRCDPISGHTALYWYRQSLGQGLEFLIYFQGNSAPDKSGLPSDRFSAERTGGSVSTLTIQRTQQEDSAVYLCASSLGSGGPSTDTQYFGPGTRLTVL.

For this clonotype: A much larger clone differs from this one at a single base, so this may be a read error. V and J are TRBV27 and TRBJ2-7, with D perhaps matching TRBD1 (7 bases). With 10 bases removed from V and 12 bases from J, the gap between germline ends came to 28 bases. Germline loops: CDR1 MNHEY, CDR2 SMNVEV (reference sequence). The CDR3 has 14 residues. For the CDR3, the DNA is TGTGCCACCTCAGGGGGACTCGCGCCTTTGGGCCTGTACTTC. Protein product: CATSGGLAPLGLYF.

This clonotype has at least ten counts. The V and J genes are TRBV20-1 and TRBJ2-7; maybe TRBD1 (5 bases). The CDR3 is 14 residues long. Trimming took off 0 bases at V and 6 bases at J, with 15 bases between the two ends. Germline V gene lookup returns CDR1 DFQATT and CDR2 SNEGSKA (reference sequence). In DNA, the CDR3 is TGCAGTGCTAGAGATCCAGGGATGGGGATCGAGCAGTACTTC. It encodes CSARDPGMGIEQYF.

This clonotype was recorded at least ten times. Here the CDR3 DNA reads TGTGCCACTGGGCCAGGGAACACCGGGGAGCTGTTTTTT. Translating it yields CATGPGNTGELFF. The chain recombines TRBV7-3 with TRBJ2-2; D is unresolved. CDR1 and CDR2 (germline): SGHTA, FQGTGA. The CDR3 covers 13 residues. V lost 10 bases and J 1 base, leaving 10 bases between the germline ends.

This clonotype was observed many times. The DNA for the CDR3 is TGTGCCAGCTCACCCGGACAGGGGGCAGCTGTAAAAAGAGGCTACACCTTC. It specifies CASSPGQGAAVKRGYTF. This chain joins TRBV11-2 and TRBJ1-2; TRBD1 matches 11 bases. This CDR3 is built from 17 residues. The V gene's germline CDR1 is SGHAT and CDR2 FQNNGV. With 8 bases clipped from V and 8 bases from J, the junction kept 19 bases outside the gene matches.

In this sample, this clonotype turned up a few times. This CDR3 is CASSVDETAEQYF. CDR3 sequence (DNA): TGTGCCAGCAGCGTAGATGAGACAGCTGAGCAGTACTTC. V gene TRBV9 combines with J gene TRBJ2-7; weak D call: TRBD1 (5 bases). There are 13 residues in the CDR3. Trimming removed 0 bases at V and 7 bases at J, with 11 bases between. Germline CDR1 reads SGDLS; CDR2 reads YYNGEE.

This clonotype was counted ten times or more. V gene TRBV19 combines with J gene TRBJ1-6, with 8 bases fitting TRBD1. This CDR3 comprises 14 residues. Germline V gives CDR1 LNHDA, CDR2 SQIVND (reference sequence). With 9 bases clipped from V and 10 bases from J, the junction kept 11 bases outside the gene matches. The CDR3, as DNA: TGTGCCAGCCAAACGGGACAGGAAGGATCACCCCTCCACTTT. Translation gives CASQTGQEGSPLHF.

This clonotype came up many times. The rearrangement links TRBV27 to TRBJ1-1, with unresolved D. This CDR3 region has 13 residues. V was cut by 5 bases and J by 7 bases, with 14 bases left in between. Germline CDR1 MNHEY, CDR2 SMNVEV (reference sequence). The CDR3 DNA reads TGTGCCAGCAGTGCAAACTATGGGAGTGAAGCTTTCTTT. This sequence encodes CASSANYGSEAFF.

This clonotype came up many times. The genes are TRBV12-3 or TRBV12-4 and TRBJ2-1, with D possibly being TRBD2 (5 bases). CDR3 length equals 13 residues. V lost 6 bases and J 9 bases, leaving 15 bases between the germline ends. CDR3 nucleotide sequence: TGTGCCAGCAGAATTTCCAGGCTAGCTGAGCAGTTCTTC. It translates to CASRISRLAEQFF.

This clonotype appeared a few times. The chain has TRBV7-2 and TRBJ1-6; D uncertain. Germline V gene data show CDR1 as SGHTA and CDR2 as FQGNSA. V lost 5 bases to trimming and J lost 7 bases, with 9 bases between them. This CDR3 comprises 13 residues. CDR3: CASSLGPNSPLHF. The CDR3 bases are TGTGCCAGCAGCCTCGGTCCCAATTCACCCCTCCACTTT. The full variable domain, completed using reference TRBV7-2 and TRBJ1-6, is GAGVSQSPSNKVTEKGKDVELRCDPISGHTALYWYRQSLGQGLEFLIYFQGNSAPDKSGLPSDRFSAERTGGSVSTLTIQRTQQEDSAVYLCASSLGPNSPLHFGNGTRLTVT.

The sample holds many counts of this clonotype. The chain is built from TRBV18 and TRBJ1-1, with D possibly TRBD1 on 5 matching bases. The V end was cut by 3 bases, the J end by 6 bases, with 8 bases between. Germline-derived CDR1 and CDR2 are KGHSH and LQKENI. The CDR3 consists of 12 residues. The CDR3 DNA reads TGTGCCAGCTCACCCGGGACGTCTGAAGCTTTCTTT. Protein: CASSPGTSEAFF.

Ten or more counts support this clonotype. The chain is built from TRBV12-3 or TRBV12-4 and TRBJ2-7, with D possibly being TRBD2 (6 bases). Trimming removed 3 bases from V and 4 bases from J, with 13 bases in between. The CDR3 is made up of 14 amino acids. In DNA, the CDR3 is TGTGCCAGCAGTTTGCGGGACGGATCATACGAGCAGTACTTC. This codes for CASSLRDGSYEQYF.

This chain connects TRBV4-3 to TRBJ1-1; D is unclear. The germline CDR1 and CDR2 sequences are LGHNA and YSLEER. The CDR3 sequence is 13 residues long. V was shortened by 5 bases and J by 0 bases, with 7 bases between the two germline ends. The CDR3 DNA follows: TGCGCCAGCAGCGGATGGTTGAACACTGAAGCTTTCTTT. This sequence encodes CASSGWLNTEAFF.

In its sample, this clonotype was seen many times. The chain has TRBV7-2 and TRBJ2-1; TRBD2 aligns across 13 bases. CDR1 is SGHTA, CDR2 FQGNSA, per germline. The CDR3 has 16 residues. The J segment lost 4 bases and the V segment lost 1 base, leaving 1 base of the junction unmatched. CDR3 coding DNA: TGTGCCAGCAGCTTAGTACTAGCGGGAGGGTACAATGAGCAGTTCTTC. Translating it yields CASSLVLAGGYNEQFF.

This clonotype was detected many times. This chain connects TRBV5-6 to TRBJ2-3; 13 bases agree with TRBD2. This CDR3 is 16 amino acids long. Germline V gene lookup returns CDR1 SGHDT and CDR2 YYEEEE. V gave up 4 bases and J gave up 6 bases; unmatched junction bases: 8. CDR3 coding DNA: TGTGCCAGCAGCCCAGGACTAGCGGGAGTTCAGGATACGCAGTATTTT. Its protein is CASSPGLAGVQDTQYF. The full variable domain, its missing parts supplied by reference TRBV5-6 and TRBJ2-3, is DAGVTQSPTHLIKTRGQQVTLRCSPKSGHDTVSWYQQALGQGPQFIFQYYEEEERQRGNFPDRFSGHQFPNYSSELNVNALLLGDSALYLCASSPGLAGVQDTQYFGPGTRLTVL.

Only a few counts were recorded for this clonotype. The gene calls are TRBV5-6 and TRBJ2-1, with 7 bases fitting TRBD1. Germline values: CDR1 SGHDT, CDR2 YYEEEE. The J segment lost 5 bases and the V segment lost 2 bases, leaving 7 bases of the junction unmatched. CDR3 length equals 15 residues. The CDR3 bases are TGTGCCAGCAGCTTATACAGGGGACCCAACAATGAGCAGTTCTTC. It translates to CASSLYRGPNNEQFF.

The sample holds many counts of this clonotype. The rearrangement joins TRBV5-1 to TRBJ2-3; 13 positions match TRBD2. Germline loops: CDR1 SGHRS, CDR2 YFSETQ. The CDR3 spans 18 residues. V trimming: 0 bases; J trimming: 0 bases; junction bases outside the gene matches: 4. The DNA for the CDR3 is TGCGCCAGCAGCTTGGCGACTAGCGGGGGGACTAGCACAGATACGCAGTATTTT. Its protein is CASSLATSGGTSTDTQYF.

This clonotype was observed at least ten times. The rearrangement links TRBV5-6 to TRBJ1-1, with D maybe TRBD1 (6 bases). CDR3 length: 19 residues. The ends were cut back, 1 base at V and 3 bases at J, with 25 bases in the middle. The V gene's germline CDR1 is SGHDT and CDR2 YYEEEE. CDR3 sequence reads: CASSLLPKTGFMRYTEAFF. Here the CDR3 DNA reads TGTGCCAGCAGCTTGCTCCCTAAAACAGGGTTCATGCGGTACACTGAAGCTTTCTTT.